These 8 T cell receptor beta chains were all obtained from the same sample, sequenced in a study of beta chain features in type 1 diabetes. cDNA synthesis used the whole RNA isolate, giving expressed TCRB sequences. TCRdb's table, derived via immunoSEQ multiplex PCR, lists solely in-frame clones and lacks some. This sample carries approximately 250,000 clones, over 8.5% of them seen once, and the ten largest clones take 0.034%. The specimen was naive CD4+ T cells from blood. All receptors derive from a woman between 18 and 29 years old in good health.

The chain joins TRBV5-6 to TRBJ2-3; TRBD1 might be the D (7 bases). V dropped 5 bases and J dropped 2 bases, with 21 bases sitting between them. The CDR3 has 17 amino acids. From germline, CDR1 is SGHDT and CDR2 YYEEEE. The CDR3 DNA reads as TGTGCCAGCAGGGGGGGTCGCGGGACAGTAAACACAGATACGCAGTATTTT. Translating it yields CASRGGRGTVNTDTQYF.

The CDR3 DNA is TGCGCCAGCAGCTTGGATTCGGGCAGGGGGCATACTGAAGCTTTCTTT. Translation gives CASSLDSGRGHTEAFF. The rearrangement links TRBV5-1 to TRBJ1-1; 8 nucleotides match TRBD1. The junction had 9 bases not matched to a gene; V was cut back by 0 bases and J by 5 bases. The CDR3 runs 16 residues. Germline lookup yields CDR1 SGHRS and CDR2 YFSETQ.

The V gene is TRBV29-1, the J gene TRBJ2-7, with TRBD2 identical over 10 bases. The CDR3 contains 15 residues. J was trimmed by 3 bases and V by 6 bases; bases with no gene match: 11. Per the germline V gene, CDR1 is SQVTM and CDR2 is ANQGSEA. The DNA of the CDR3 is TGCAGCGTAGGAAAAGCGGGGGGGCCGAACTACGAGCAGTACTTC. Protein: CSVGKAGGPNYEQYF.

Here the CDR3 reads CASSLELSSYNEQFF. The DNA for the CDR3 is TGCGCCAGCAGCTTGGAGTTGAGCTCCTACAATGAGCAGTTCTTC. The chain combines TRBV5-1 with TRBJ2-1; no firm D call. Germline assignment: CDR1 SGHRS and CDR2 YFSETQ. The CDR3 consists of 15 residues. Trimming removed 0 bases from V and 0 bases from J, with 7 bases in between. Together with reference TRBV5-1 and TRBJ2-1, the CDR3 gives the full variable domain: KAGVTQTPRYLIKTRGQQVTLSCSPISGHRSVSWYQQTPGQGLQFLFEYFSETQRNKGNFPGRFSGRQFSNSRSEMNVSTLELGDSALYLCASSLELSSYNEQFFGPGTRLTVL.

The chain couples TRBV28 to TRBJ1-5; D possibly corresponds to TRBD1 (5 bases). V dropped 4 bases and J dropped 4 bases, with 20 bases sitting between them. Germline CDR1 reads MDHEN; CDR2 reads SYDVKM. The CDR3 contains 17 residues. The CDR3 coding sequence is TGTGCCAGCAGTTCCCCTCCGGGGGTATCAGGGAATCAGCCCCAGCATTTT. Its translation is CASSSPPGVSGNQPQHF.

This clone was detected only a few times. The chain uses TRBV4-1 and TRBJ1-2; tentatively, D is TRBD1 (6 bases). V gave up 1 base and J gave up 4 bases, with 16 bases separating them. Germline V gene lookup returns CDR1 MGHRA and CDR2 YSYEKL. CDR3 size: 16 residues. This chain's CDR3 is CASSQAETGPVYGYTF. CDR3 in DNA: TGCGCCAGCAGCCAAGCTGAGACAGGACCTGTCTATGGCTACACCTTC.

This clone has more than one count but fewer than ten. The V gene is TRBV30, the J gene TRBJ2-3; the D gene is possibly TRBD2 (6 bases). CDR1 and CDR2 from the germline V gene are GTSNPN and SVGIG (reference sequence). The CDR3 is 15 amino acids. Deletions cut 3 bases from V and 1 base from J, with 14 bases between. Here the CDR3 DNA reads TGTGCCTGGAGGAAAAGGGACTCGCGCACAGATACGCAGTATTTT. Its translation: CAWRKRDSRTDTQYF.

This chain links TRBV30 with TRBJ1-2, with 7 bases matching TRBD1. CDR1 and CDR2 (germline): GTSNPN, SVGIG (reference sequence). The CDR3 is made up of 13 amino acids. The V gene end was trimmed by 7 bases and the J gene end by 2 bases; junction bases not matched to a gene: 7. The CDR3 loop is CASSGGLNYGYTF. DNA of the CDR3: TGTGCCTCATCAGGGGGTCTAAACTATGGCTACACCTTC.